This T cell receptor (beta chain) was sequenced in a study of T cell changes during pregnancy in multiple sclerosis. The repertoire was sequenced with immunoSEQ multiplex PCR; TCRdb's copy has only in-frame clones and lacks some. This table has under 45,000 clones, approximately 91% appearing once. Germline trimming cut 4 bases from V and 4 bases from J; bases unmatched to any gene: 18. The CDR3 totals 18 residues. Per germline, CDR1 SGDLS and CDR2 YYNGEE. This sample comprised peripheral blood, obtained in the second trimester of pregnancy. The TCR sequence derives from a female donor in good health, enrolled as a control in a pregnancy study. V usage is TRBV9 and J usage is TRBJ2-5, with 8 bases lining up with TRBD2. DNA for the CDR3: TGTGCCAGCAGCCCACGGGGGGGAGGGGCGGGAGAGGGAGAGACCCAGTACTTC. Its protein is CASSPRGGGAGEGETQYF.